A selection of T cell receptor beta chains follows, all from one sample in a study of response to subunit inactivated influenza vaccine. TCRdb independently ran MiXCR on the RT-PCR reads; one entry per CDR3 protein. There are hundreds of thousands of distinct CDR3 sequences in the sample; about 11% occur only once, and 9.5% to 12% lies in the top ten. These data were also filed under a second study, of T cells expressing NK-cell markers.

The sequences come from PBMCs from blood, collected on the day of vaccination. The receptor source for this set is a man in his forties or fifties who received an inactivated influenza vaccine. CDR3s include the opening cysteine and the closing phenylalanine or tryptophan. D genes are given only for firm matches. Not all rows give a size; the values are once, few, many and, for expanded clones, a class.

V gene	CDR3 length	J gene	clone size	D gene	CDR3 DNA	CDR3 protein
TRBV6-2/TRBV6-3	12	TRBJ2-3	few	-	TGTGCCAGCTGTTCAGCGGAGAGGACGCAGTATTTT	CASCSAERTQYF
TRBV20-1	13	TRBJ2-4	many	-	TGCAGTGCCACCCCCGGAGGAGGAAACATTCAGTACTTC	CSATPGGGNIQYF
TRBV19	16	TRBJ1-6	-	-	TGTGCCAGTAGTCCGAGACCCACGAGGCGGAATTCACCCCTCCACTTT	CASSPRPTRRNSPLHF
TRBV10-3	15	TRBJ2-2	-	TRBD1	TGTGCCATGGGGACAGGCCCTACGAACACCGGGGAGCTGTTTTTT	CAMGTGPTNTGELFF
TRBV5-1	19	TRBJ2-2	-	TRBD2	TGCGCCAGCGCCCCCCTCGGGGGAGGACGGCGGGGGGGAACGAGGGAGCTGTTTTTT	CASAPLGGGRRGGTRELFF
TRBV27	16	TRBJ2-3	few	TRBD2	TGTGCCAGCAGTTTGCTAGCGGGGGAGATCACAGATACGCAGTATTTT	CASSLLAGEITDTQYF
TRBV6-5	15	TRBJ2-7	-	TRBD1	TGTGCCAGCAGTTCCCCGGGACAGGGGTACGACGAGCAGTACTTC	CASSSPGQGYDEQYF
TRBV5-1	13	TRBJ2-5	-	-	TGCGCCAGCAGCAGGACATTCCAAGAGACCCAGTACTTC	CASSRTFQETQYF
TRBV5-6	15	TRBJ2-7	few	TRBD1	TGTGCCAGCAGCTTGGGGGACAGCGATACCTACGAGCAGTACTTC	CASSLGDSDTYEQYF
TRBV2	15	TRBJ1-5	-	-	TGTGCCAGCAGTGGGGGGGTGGTCAGCAATCAGCCCCAGCATTTT	CASSGGVVSNQPQHF
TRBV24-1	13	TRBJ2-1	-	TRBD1	TGTGCCACCAGTAATCGACAGGGGGAAGAGCAGTTCTTC	CATSNRQGEEQFF
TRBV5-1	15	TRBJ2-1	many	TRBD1	TGCGCCAGCAGCGAGGACAGGCCCGCCTACAATGAGCAGTTCTTC	CASSEDRPAYNEQFF
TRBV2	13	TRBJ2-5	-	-	TGTGCCAGCAGTGAAGGACCGCAAGAGACCCAGTACTTC	CASSEGPQETQYF
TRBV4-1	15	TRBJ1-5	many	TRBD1	TGCGCCAGCAGCCTGGGACAGGGGCGTAATCAGCCCCAGCATTTT	CASSLGQGRNQPQHF
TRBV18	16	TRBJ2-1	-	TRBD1	TGTGCCAGCTCACCAGTCCGGGACAGGGATGGCAATGAGCAGTTCTTC	CASSPVRDRDGNEQFF
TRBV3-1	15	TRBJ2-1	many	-	TGTGCCAGCAGCCAGGGGGGGCGAGCCTTCGGGGAGCAGTTCTTC	CASSQGGRAFGEQFF
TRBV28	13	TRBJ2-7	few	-	TGTGCCAGCAGTGGGGACTTGGCCTACGAGCAGTACTTC	CASSGDLAYEQYF
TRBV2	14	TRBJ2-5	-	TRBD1	TGTGCCAGCAGTGTGGACAGGGGTAAAGAGACCCAGTACTTC	CASSVDRGKETQYF
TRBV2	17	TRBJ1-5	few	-	TGTGCCAGCAGGCTTAGGGCGGGTTCCCTTAGCAATCAGCCCCAGCATTTT	CASRLRAGSLSNQPQHF
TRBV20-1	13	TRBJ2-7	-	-	TGCAGTGCTAGGGTCAGGACCTCCTACGAGCAGTACTTC	CSARVRTSYEQYF
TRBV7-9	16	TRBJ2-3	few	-	TGTGCCAGCAGCTTAGGACATGGCTCTAGCACAGATACGCAGTATTTT	CASSLGHGSSTDTQYF
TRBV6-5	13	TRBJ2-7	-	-	TGTGCCAGCAGTTACGGTGAGGACTACGAGCAGTACTTC	CASSYGEDYEQYF
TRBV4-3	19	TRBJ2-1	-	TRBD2	TGCGCCAGCAGCCAAGATGGGCTAGCGGGGGCGAGCTCCTACAATGAGCAGTTCTTC	CASSQDGLAGASSYNEQFF
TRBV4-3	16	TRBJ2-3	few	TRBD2	TGCGCCAGCAGCCAAGATCGGGGGACTACCACAGATACGCAGTATTTT	CASSQDRGTTTDTQYF
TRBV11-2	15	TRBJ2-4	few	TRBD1	TGTGCCAGCAGCCAGGGGGTCGCTATTCGAAACATTCAGTACTTC	CASSQGVAIRNIQYF
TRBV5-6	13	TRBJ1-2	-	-	TGTGCCAGCAGCTGGAGGGAAAACTATGGCTACACCTTC	CASSWRENYGYTF
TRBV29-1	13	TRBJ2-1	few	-	TGCAGCGTTGAAGGGTGGACTTACAATGAGCAGTTCTTC	CSVEGWTYNEQFF
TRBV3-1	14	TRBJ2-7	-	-	TGTGCCAGCAGCCAAGAGGGCGGCTTCGGGGAGCAGTACTTC	CASSQEGGFGEQYF
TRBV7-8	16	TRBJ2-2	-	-	TGTGCCAGCAGCCTTGGACATTCGTCGAACACCGGGGAGCTGTTTTTT	CASSLGHSSNTGELFF
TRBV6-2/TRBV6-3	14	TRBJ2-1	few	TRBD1	TGTGCCAGCAGTTATCCGACAGGGAACAATGAGCAGTTCTTC	CASSYPTGNNEQFF
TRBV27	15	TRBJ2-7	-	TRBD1	TGTGCCAGCAGCCTGACAGGGAAAATTTTCTACGAGCAGTACTTC	CASSLTGKIFYEQYF
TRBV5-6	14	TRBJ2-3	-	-	TGTGCCAGCAGCTGGGACTCCGCCTCAGTGACGCAGTATTTT	CASSWDSASVTQYF
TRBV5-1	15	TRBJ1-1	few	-	TGCGCCAGCAGCTTGGAAGCAGCGCTGAACACTGAAGCTTTCTTT	CASSLEAALNTEAFF
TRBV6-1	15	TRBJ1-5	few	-	TGTGCCAGCAGTGAGTCCAGGACGCGCAATCAGCCCCAGCATTTT	CASSESRTRNQPQHF
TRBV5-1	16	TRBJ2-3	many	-	TGCGCCAGCAGCTTAATCGGGGGCAGCTCCACAGATACGCAGTATTTT	CASSLIGGSSTDTQYF
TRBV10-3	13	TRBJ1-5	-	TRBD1	TGTGCCATCAGGGGACAGGACAATCAGCCCCAGCATTTT	CAIRGQDNQPQHF
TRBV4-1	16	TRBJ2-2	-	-	TGCGCCAGCAGCCCCTACAGCCTTACGAACACCGGGGAGCTGTTTTTT	CASSPYSLTNTGELFF
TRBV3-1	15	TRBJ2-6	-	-	TGTGCCAGCAACGAAGACAGCTCTGGGGCCTACGTCCTGACTTTC	CASNEDSSGAYVLTF
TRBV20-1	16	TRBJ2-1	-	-	TGCAGTGCTAGAGACGAAGCGGAAAGCTCCTACAATGAGCAGTTCTTC	CSARDEAESSYNEQFF
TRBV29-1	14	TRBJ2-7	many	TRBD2	TGCAGCGTTTTCGCGGGAGTGGGGTCCTACGAGCAGTACTTC	CSVFAGVGSYEQYF
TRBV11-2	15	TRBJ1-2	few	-	TGTGCCAGCAGCCCAGGACGGGGGGCTCACTATGGCTACACCTTC	CASSPGRGAHYGYTF
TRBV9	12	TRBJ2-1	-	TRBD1	TGTGCCAGCAGCTCGGACAGGGTTGAGCAGTTCTTC	CASSSDRVEQFF